Below, 14 T cell receptor beta chains from the same sample are listed, as sequenced in a study of CD8+CD57+ T cells in acquired aplastic anemia. TCR beta VDJ combinations and CDR3 sequences were profiled from genomic DNA. TCRdb itself ran the reads through MiXCR, one entry per CDR3 protein. In the table there are approximately 170,000 distinct CDR3 sequences, roughly 50% of which are singletons. In patients chosen for sequencing, flow cytometry had shown CD8+CD57+ cell expansion. The source material was sorted CD4+, CD8+, or CD8+CD57+ T cells (not recorded which) from PBMCs. Receptors originate from a human donor with aplastic anemia.

The genes are TRBV5-8 and TRBJ1-2; no definite D call. Germline CDR1 SGHTS, CDR2 YDEGEE. V was clipped by 4 bases and J by 0 bases, with 7 bases between them. CDR3 length equals 13 residues. CDR3 nucleotide sequence: TGTGCCAGCAGCCAGCCCCCTAACTATGGCTACACCTTC. This codes for CASSQPPNYGYTF.

V gene TRBV5-1 combines with J gene TRBJ2-7; 8 bases align to TRBD1. The CDR3 covers 14 residues. CDR1 is SGHRS and CDR2 is YFSETQ in the germline V gene. The junction had 9 bases not matched to a gene; V was cut back by 4 bases and J by 6 bases. DNA of the CDR3: TGCGCCAGCAGCCCCGACAGGGGAAGGCTCGAGCAGTACTTC. Translation: CASSPDRGRLEQYF.

This chain joins TRBV29-1 and TRBJ2-1, with 7 bases matching TRBD1. CDR3 length: 12 amino acids. With V trimmed by 7 bases and J by 2 bases, 2 bases remained unmatched. Germline V lookup: CDR1 SQVTM, CDR2 ANQGSEA. Here the CDR3 DNA reads TGCAGCGGGCAGGGGGCCTACAATGAGCAGTTCTTC. Translation gives CSGQGAYNEQFF.

The gene calls are TRBV7-3 and TRBJ1-2; D gene uncertain. V shed 2 bases and J shed 8 bases, with 9 bases lying between them. The germline gives CDR1 SGHTA, CDR2 FQGTGA. This CDR3 contains 12 residues. The CDR3 DNA sequence: TGTGCCAGCAGCTTAGGGCTAGACGGCTACACCTTC. Translation gives CASSLGLDGYTF.

About this clonotype itself: An end of the junction does not agree with germline; a read error may underlie this. The chain couples TRBV20-1 to TRBJ2-7; D might be TRBD2 (5 bases). Germline CDR1 DFQATT, CDR2 SNEGSKA (reference sequence). CDR3 length: 15 residues. The CDR3 DNA reads as TGCAGTGCAAGAGGGTCACTTATAACTTCCTACGAGCAGTACTTC. This codes for CSARGSLITSYEQYF.

This chain joins TRBV2 and TRBJ1-2; no firm D call. The ends were cut back, 3 bases at V and 2 bases at J, with 13 bases in the middle. Germline CDR1 reads SNHLY; CDR2 reads FYNNEI. The CDR3 is 15 amino acids. In DNA, the CDR3 is TGTGCCAGCAGTGAGATGGGTATTGGCAACTATGGCTACACCTTC. Its protein is CASSEMGIGNYGYTF.

The genes are TRBV24-1 and TRBJ2-1; 9 nucleotides line up with TRBD1. The V segment lost 4 bases and the J segment 6 bases; nucleotides outside the gene matches: 6. This CDR3 region has 15 residues. From germline, CDR1 is KGHDR and CDR2 SFDVKD. The CDR3 spells CATSEPGQGRNEQFF. The DNA for the CDR3 is TGTGCCACCAGTGAACCGGGACAGGGTCGCAATGAGCAGTTCTTC.

The rearrangement links TRBV15 to TRBJ2-7, with TRBD1 matching 12 bases. This CDR3 contains 16 residues. The junction had 5 bases not matched to a gene; V was cut back by 3 bases and J by 2 bases. CDR1 is LNHNV and CDR2 is YYDKDF in the germline V gene (reference sequence). CDR3 residues: CATSSFGTGGPYEQYF. In nucleotides, the CDR3 is TGTGCCACCAGCAGCTTCGGGACAGGGGGCCCCTACGAGCAGTACTTC.

V gene TRBV4-3 combines with J gene TRBJ1-1; 7 bases line up with TRBD1. Germline loops: CDR1 LGHNA, CDR2 YSLEER. J lost 1 base, V lost 0 bases, and 2 bases had no gene match. The CDR3 extends over 15 amino acids. CDR3 bases: TGCGCCAGCAGCCAAGAAGGACAGGCGAACACTGAAGCTTTCTTT. The encoded protein is CASSQEGQANTEAFF.

This chain joins TRBV11-1 and TRBJ2-1; 9 nucleotides match TRBD2. CDR3 length: 18 residues. J lost 4 bases, V lost 6 bases, and 16 bases had no gene match. Germline V gene data show CDR1 as SGHAT and CDR2 as FQDESV (reference sequence). Here the CDR3 reads CASRPLAGRLILYNEQFF. DNA of the CDR3: TGTGCCAGCAGACCGCTAGCGGGGAGACTCATCCTATACAATGAGCAGTTCTTC.

With regard to this clonotype: A much larger clonotype is one base distant, so this may be a read error. The chain links TRBV6-1 to TRBJ1-3; the D is unclear. CDR1 and CDR2 (germline): MNHNS, SASEGT. This CDR3 has 13 residues. CDR3: CACSEEVGNTIYF. CDR3 nucleotides: TGTGCCTGCAGTGAAGAGGTTGGAAACACCATATATTTT.

Turning to this clonotype: Being one base from a much bigger clone, this may be a read error. The V gene is TRBV2, the J gene TRBJ2-5; 10 bases agree with TRBD2. This CDR3 spans 15 amino acids. Germline V gene data show CDR1 as SNHLY and CDR2 as FYNNEI. The CDR3 nucleotides read TGTACCAGCAGCCAGAGCGGGGGGGCCACAGAGACCCAGTACTTC. Encoded protein: CTSSQSGGATETQYF. Full variable domain (remainder filled in from reference TRBV2 and TRBJ2-5): EPEVTQTPSHQVTQMGQEVILRCVPISNHLYFYWYRQILGQKVEFLVSFYNNEISEKSEIFDDQFSVERPDGSNFTLKIRSTKLEDSAMYFCTSSQSGGATETQYFGPGTRLLVL.

Details on this clonotype: A junction end diverges from the germline sequence, so it may reflect a read error. This sequence joins TRBV15 and TRBJ2-3; perhaps TRBD2 as D (9 bases). The CDR3 is made up of 15 amino acids. Germline lookup yields CDR1 LNHNV and CDR2 YYDKDF (reference sequence). The CDR3 nucleotides are TGTGCCACCATACGGACAGGGACTAGCACAGATACGCGGTATTTT. Residues: CATIRTGTSTDTRYF. The whole variable domain, filled in from reference TRBV15 and TRBJ2-3, reads DAMVIQNPRYQVTQFGKPVTLSCSQTLNHNVMYWYQQKSSQAPKLLFHYYDKDFNNEADTPDNFQSRRPNTSFCFLDIRSPGLGDTAMYLCATIRTGTSTDTRYFGPGTRLTVL.

This clonotype was counted many times. V gene TRBV5-1 combines with J gene TRBJ1-2; 8 nucleotides agree with TRBD1. This CDR3 is built from 14 residues. Germline-derived CDR1 and CDR2 are SGHRS and YFSETQ. J was trimmed by 1 base and V by 3 bases; bases with no gene match: 2. This chain's CDR3 is CASSSTGDNYGYTF. For the CDR3, the DNA is TGCGCCAGCAGCTCGACAGGGGATAACTATGGCTACACCTTC. The full variable domain, its missing parts supplied by reference TRBV5-1 and TRBJ1-2, is KAGVTQTPRYLIKTRGQQVTLSCSPISGHRSVSWYQQTPGQGLQFLFEYFSETQRNKGNFPGRFSGRQFSNSRSEMNVSTLELGDSALYLCASSSTGDNYGYTFGSGTRLTVV.